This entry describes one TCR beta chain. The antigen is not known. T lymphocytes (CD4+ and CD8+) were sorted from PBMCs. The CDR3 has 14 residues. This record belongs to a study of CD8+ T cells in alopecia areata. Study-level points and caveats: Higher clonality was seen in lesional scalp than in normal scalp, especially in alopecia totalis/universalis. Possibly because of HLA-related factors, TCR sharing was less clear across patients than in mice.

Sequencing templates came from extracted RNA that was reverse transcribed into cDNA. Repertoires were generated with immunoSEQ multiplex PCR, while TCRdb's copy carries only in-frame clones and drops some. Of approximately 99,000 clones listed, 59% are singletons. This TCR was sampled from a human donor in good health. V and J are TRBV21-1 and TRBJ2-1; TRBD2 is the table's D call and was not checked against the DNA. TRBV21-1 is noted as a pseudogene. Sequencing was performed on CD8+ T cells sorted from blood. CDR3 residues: CASTLGGPYNEQFF. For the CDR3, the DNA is TGTGCCAGCACCCTCGGAGGACCGTACAATGAGCAGTTCTTC.